Following are 11 T cell receptor beta chains from one sample sequenced in a study of vaccination effects on CD4 cells after COVID-19. Sequencing was preceded by expansion of antigen-specific CD4+ T cells with viral peptide pools in the ViraFEST assay. The culture ran for roughly ten days, and then CD4+ T cells were isolated. Vaccination of participants consisted of two doses of either the BNT162b2 or mRNA-1273 vaccine. These receptors have no identified antigens. TCRdb's table, derived via immunoSEQ multiplex PCR, lists solely in-frame clones and lacks some. The sample shows some 21,000 clones, around 76% of them seen only once. Sequences were derived from CD4+ T cells from PBMCs cultured with HCoV-229E spike peptides, sampled after COVID-19 vaccination. The receptors shown here come from a human donor who received a COVID-19 vaccine.

The J gene is TRBJ2-7, the V gene TRBV5-4; 7 nucleotides align to TRBD2. V lost 0 bases, J lost 4 bases, and 4 bases stayed unmatched. In germline, CDR1 is SGHNT, CDR2 YYREEE (reference sequence). CDR3 length: 14 residues. The chain's CDR3 is CASSLEAGRYEQYF. In DNA form, the CDR3 reads TGTGCCAGCAGCTTGGAAGCCGGGAGGTACGAGCAGTACTTC. The full variable domain, with the rest looked up from reference TRBV5-4 and TRBJ2-7, is ETGVTQSPTHLIKTRGQQVTLRCSSQSGHNTVSWYQQALGQGPQFIFQYYREEENGRGNFPPRFSGLQFPNYSSELNVNALELDDSALYLCASSLEAGRYEQYFGPGTRLTVT.

V gene TRBV10-1 combines with J gene TRBJ1-2, with D hard to call. This CDR3 is built from 13 residues. Per the germline V gene, CDR1 is WNHNN and CDR2 is SYGVQD (reference sequence). Trimming took off 5 bases at V and 4 bases at J, with 11 bases between the two ends. CDR3 in amino acids: CASSPDSIYGYTF. CDR3 DNA: TGCGCCAGCAGTCCCGATTCAATCTATGGCTACACCTTC.

The chain is built from TRBV3-1 (or the pseudogene TRBV3-2) and TRBJ1-3; D gene ambiguous. This CDR3 spans 14 amino acids. Germline CDR1 LGHDT, CDR2 YNNKEL (reference sequence). Trimming stripped 1 base from V and 0 bases from J, with 4 bases between. The CDR3: CASSQANSGNTIYF. In nucleotides, the CDR3 is TGTGCCAGCAGCCAAGCCAACTCTGGAAACACCATATATTTT.

The chain employs TRBV5-6 and TRBJ2-5, with D perhaps TRBD1 or TRBD2 (6 bases each). V lost 5 bases to trimming and J lost 5 bases, with 19 bases between them. The length of the CDR3 is 15 residues. Looked up from germline, CDR1 is SGHDT and CDR2 is YYEEEE. The CDR3 protein is CASSYRLGGSETQYF. The CDR3 region has the DNA TGTGCCAGCAGTTACAGACTAGGGGGTTCGGAGACCCAGTACTTC.

This chain links TRBV14 with TRBJ2-1; no clear D gene. Germline lookup yields CDR1 SGHDN and CDR2 FVKESK. This CDR3 has 14 residues. The V and J ends lost 1 base and 0 bases respectively, with 4 bases between them. The CDR3 sequence: CASSQASSYNEQFF. In DNA form, the CDR3 reads TGTGCCAGCAGCCAAGCATCCTCCTACAATGAGCAGTTCTTC.

This clone was observed a single time. The chain combines TRBV19 with TRBJ1-1, with unresolved D. The CDR3 consists of 13 residues. V lost 3 bases and J 5 bases, leaving 10 bases between the germline ends. In germline, CDR1 is LNHDA, CDR2 SQIVND (reference sequence). The CDR3 protein is CASSIGQKTEAFF. The DNA of the CDR3 is TGTGCCAGTAGTATCGGCCAGAAAACTGAAGCTTTCTTT.

The chain is built from TRBV29-1 and TRBJ1-4, with D tentatively TRBD1 (5 bases). The CDR3 is 14 residues long. Trimming pared 4 bases from V and 7 bases from J, leaving 16 bases between. Germline CDR1 reads SQVTM; CDR2 reads ANQGSEA. DNA for the CDR3: TGCAGCGTTGCCCCGGGACCGGGAACTGAAAAACTGTTTTTT. Residues: CSVAPGPGTEKLFF.

This chain connects TRBV3-1 (or the pseudogene TRBV3-2) to TRBJ1-2; no reliable D call. This CDR3 is built from 15 residues. Trimming cost V 1 base and J 4 bases, with 13 bases left between them. Germline loops: CDR1 LGHDT, CDR2 YNNKEL (reference sequence). For the CDR3, the DNA is TGTGCCAGCAGCCAAGCGGCAGGAACACTCTATGGCTACACCTTC. Protein: CASSQAAGTLYGYTF.

This rearrangement joins TRBV5-4 to TRBJ2-3, with a tentative D call TRBD1 (5 bases). The germline V and J ends were trimmed by 4 bases and 3 bases, with 12 bases remaining between them. Germline V gene lookup returns CDR1 SGHNT and CDR2 YYREEE (reference sequence). The CDR3 sequence is 14 residues long. This chain's CDR3 is CASSPDKGTDTQYF. As DNA, the CDR3 is TGTGCCAGCAGCCCGGACAAGGGAACAGATACGCAGTATTTT.

This clone was counted a few times. Other nucleotide sequences in the sample specify the same CDR3. The chain employs TRBV9 and TRBJ1-5; D is perhaps TRBD1 (5 bases). The CDR3 spans 14 residues. Germline CDR1 SGDLS, CDR2 YYNGEE. The V end lost 2 bases, the J end lost 4 bases, and 10 bases lay between the germline ends. Written as DNA, the CDR3 is TGTGCCAGCAGCGTCGGGACGGTAAATCAGCCCCAGCATTTT. Protein sequence: CASSVGTVNQPQHF. The full variable domain, with the rest looked up from reference TRBV9 and TRBJ1-5, is DSGVTQTPKHLITATGQRVTLRCSPRSGDLSVYWYQQSLDQGLQFLIQYYNGEERAKGNILERFSAQQFPDLHSELNLSSLELGDSALYFCASSVGTVNQPQHFGDGTRLSIL.

The rearrangement uses TRBV6-5 and TRBJ1-1; 7 positions agree with TRBD1. CDR1 is MNHEY and CDR2 is SVGAGI in the germline V gene. V shed 5 bases, J shed 4 bases, and the junction held 10 bases outside the gene matches. The CDR3 length is 15 residues. Here the CDR3 DNA reads TGTGCCAGCAGTCTCGGACAGGTTCTGGGCACTGAAGCTTTCTTT. Protein sequence: CASSLGQVLGTEAFF.